Below, one TCR beta chain is given with its context. Its antigen is not known. The CDR3 is made up of 14 amino acids. V was pared by 3 bases and J by 5 bases, with 13 bases between. Germline V lookup: CDR1 SGHTA, CDR2 FQGNSA. The data derive from a study of vaccination and CD4 T cells after COVID-19. Across the study: Cells were stimulated with overlapping spike peptides from SARS-CoV-2, HCoV-NL63, HCoV-OC43 and HCoV-229E.

Cultured CD4+ T-cell DNA underwent Oncomine TCR Beta short-read sequencing. Using its own MiXCR run on the PCR reads, TCRdb lists one record per CDR3 protein. Here the sample spans 9,000 to 15,000 distinct CDR3 sequences, around three fifths being singletons. Described treatment: approximately nine-day PBMC culture with coronavirus spike peptide pools or control peptides (ViraFEST assay). Half the medium was exchanged for fresh IL-2 medium on days 3 and 7. Having spent ten to eleven days in culture, CD4+ T cells were then isolated by negative selection. Material: CD4+ T cells from blood, cultured in vitro. The V and J genes are TRBV7-2 and TRBJ2-5; D is undetermined. The origin of this receptor is a human donor who had recovered from COVID-19. The chain's CDR3 is CASSLLSGKETQYF. CDR3 DNA: TGTGCCAGCAGCTTGCTCTCCGGAAAGGAGACCCAGTACTTC. Variable domain in full (rest from reference TRBV7-2 and TRBJ2-5): GAGVSQSPSNKVTEKGKDVELRCDPISGHTALYWYRQSLGQGLEFLIYFQGNSAPDKSGLPSDRFSAERTGGSVSTLTIQRTQQEDSAVYLCASSLLSGKETQYFGPGTRLLVL.